The entry that follows covers one T cell receptor beta chain sequence. Its antigen is not known. Per the original data handling: A distant-metastasis classifier for papillary thyroid cancer was built using CDR3 differences across clinicopathological groups. Via MiXCR, TCRdb re-called the PCR reads. These V and J calls are TCRdb output, not the study's own analysis. The sample has roughly 20,000 clones; around a third are singletons. The source of the sample is a study of metastatic and nonmetastatic thyroid tumors. Regarding the study as a whole: In both blood and tumor samples, TCR beta diversity was reported significantly higher for malignant than benign nodules.

Patients underwent thyroid surgery, and none had received any treatment before it. This CDR3 has 18 amino acids. Germline V gene lookup returns CDR1 SGHRS and CDR2 YFSETQ. V lost 7 bases and J lost 3, with 23 bases in between. This chain joins TRBV5-1 and TRBJ2-6; tentatively, D is TRBD1 (6 bases). This TCR derives from a female donor with papillary thyroid cancer or a benign thyroid nodule (not recorded which). Some clones in this sample may be carry-over from other donors' samples. Sequenced material: tumor tissue. CDR3 DNA: TGCGCCAGCGTCCTCCTTCAGGGGATCGTGGTTGGGGCCAACGTCCTGACTTTC. This translates into CASVLLQGIVVGANVLTF.